The 13 T cell receptor beta chains reported below all come from one sample, sequenced in a study of T cell responses to AZD1222 COVID-19 vaccine. Repertoires were generated with immunoSEQ multiplex PCR, while TCRdb's copy carries only in-frame clones and drops some. The data show fewer than 150,000 clones, with about 90% seen just once and approximately 4.8% held by the top ten. The sequencing here drew on peripheral blood, taken on day 0 of AZD1222 vaccination. These receptors were taken from an adult in good health.

The rearrangement links TRBV18 to TRBJ1-5, with D possibly TRBD1 on 5 matching bases. Trimming removed 1 base at V and 2 bases at J, with 12 bases between. CDR1 is KGHSH and CDR2 is LQKENI in the germline V gene. The CDR3 contains 16 residues. For the CDR3, the DNA is TGTGCCAGCTCACCACTGGCAGGGAGCGGCAATCAGCCCCAGCATTTT. Amino acids: CASSPLAGSGNQPQHF.

This clone was counted a few times. V and J are TRBV9 and TRBJ1-2; D is unclear. Looked up from germline, CDR1 is SGDLS and CDR2 is YYNGEE. The germline V and J ends were trimmed by 4 bases and 8 bases, with 9 bases remaining between them. This CDR3 is built from 11 residues. CDR3 sequence: CASSPTEGYTF. The CDR3 coding sequence is TGTGCCAGCAGCCCGACGGAGGGCTACACCTTC.

This clone was seen a single time. This sequence joins TRBV19 and TRBJ1-5, with 10 bases fitting TRBD1. CDR3 length equals 17 residues. Germline V gene sequence: CDR1 LNHDA, CDR2 SQIVND (reference sequence). V lost 7 bases and J lost 1; bases outside the gene matches: 10. CDR3 nucleotides: TGTGCCAGTAAGGGCCCGGACAGGGGGTCGAGCAATCAGCCCCAGCATTTT. Protein sequence: CASKGPDRGSSNQPQHF.

This clone has just one count. This sequence joins TRBV2 and TRBJ1-2; 8 positions agree with TRBD1. V lost 4 bases to trimming and J lost 8 bases; unmatched junction nucleotides: 3. CDR1 SNHLY and CDR2 FYNNEI come from the germline V gene. The CDR3 loop spans 12 amino acids. The CDR3 DNA sequence: TGTGCCAGCAGTGTACGGACAGGGGGCTACACCTTC. Residues: CASSVRTGGYTF. Using reference TRBV2 and TRBJ1-2 for the parts outside the CDR3, the full variable domain is EPEVTQTPSHQVTQMGQEVILRCVPISNHLYFYWYRQILGQKVEFLVSFYNNEISEKSEIFDDQFSVERPDGSNFTLKIRSTKLEDSAMYFCASSVRTGGYTFGSGTRLTVV.

The chain links TRBV14 to TRBJ2-3, with D maybe TRBD1 (6 bases). This CDR3 has 16 amino acids. V lost 4 bases and J lost 2, with 16 bases in between. Germline V gene lookup returns CDR1 SGHDN and CDR2 FVKESK. The CDR3: CASSPRSQGYTDTQYF. For the CDR3, the DNA is TGTGCCAGCAGCCCAAGATCACAGGGTTACACAGATACGCAGTATTTT.

V is TRBV10-3 and J is TRBJ1-2; maybe TRBD1 (6 bases). Germline V gene sequence: CDR1 ENHRY, CDR2 SYGVKD. Trimming removed 8 bases from V and 4 bases from J, with 17 bases in between. The CDR3 has 14 amino acids. The CDR3 region is CAIPRQGLTYGYTF. CDR3 DNA: TGTGCCATCCCCCGCCAGGGGTTGACCTATGGCTACACCTTC.

The J gene is TRBJ2-1, the V gene TRBV2, with 11 bases identical to TRBD2. The ends lost 3 bases at V and 2 bases at J; junction bases unmatched: 0. Germline lookup yields CDR1 SNHLY and CDR2 FYNNEI. The CDR3 has 15 residues. The CDR3 protein is CASSEGLAAYNEQFF. The CDR3, as DNA: TGTGCCAGCAGTGAGGGACTAGCGGCCTACAATGAGCAGTTCTTC.

The chain combines TRBV9 with TRBJ1-2; D remains ambiguous. The V gene lost 3 bases and the J gene lost 5 bases, with 17 bases spanning the gap. The length of the CDR3 is 15 residues. Germline values: CDR1 SGDLS, CDR2 YYNGEE. The CDR3 DNA reads TGTGCCAGCAGCGAGCGGGTCCTACCAAATTATGGCTACACCTTC. Protein product: CASSERVLPNYGYTF.

The chain employs TRBV30 and TRBJ2-3; 8 bases align to TRBD2. The CDR3 sequence is 14 residues long. Germline lookup yields CDR1 GTSNPN and CDR2 SVGIG (reference sequence). V lost 6 bases, J lost 6 bases, and 11 bases stayed unmatched. This chain's CDR3 is CACVDWRGVDTQYF. CDR3 bases: TGTGCCTGCGTCGACTGGCGGGGGGTGGATACGCAGTATTTT. The full variable domain, rest sourced from reference TRBV30 and TRBJ2-3, is SQTIHQWPATLVQPVGSPLSLECTVEGTSNPNLYWYRQAAGRGLQLLFYSVGIGQISSEVPQNLSASRPQDRQFILSSKKLLLSDSGFYLCACVDWRGVDTQYFGPGTRLTVL.

This clone was detected only a few times. This sequence joins TRBV3-1 (or the pseudogene TRBV3-2) and TRBJ1-2; tentative D call: TRBD1 (5 bases). CDR1 is LGHDT and CDR2 is YNNKEL in the germline V gene (reference sequence). Trimming stripped 0 bases from V and 10 bases from J, with 21 bases between. CDR3 length: 16 residues. The CDR3 DNA follows: TGTGCCAGCAGCCAAGATCTGGTTCGTGGCAGGGTGTTCTACACCTTC. Protein product: CASSQDLVRGRVFYTF.

This sequence joins TRBV30 and TRBJ1-3; 10 bases agree with TRBD1. Germline CDR1 reads GTSNPN; CDR2 reads SVGIG (reference sequence). This CDR3 has 18 amino acids. V lost 1 base, J lost 4 bases, and 13 bases stayed unmatched. CDR3 DNA: TGTGCCTGGAGTGAGGGGGACAGGGGTTTAGGCGACGGAAACACCATATATTTT. Translating it yields CAWSEGDRGLGDGNTIYF.

V and J are TRBV30 and TRBJ2-6; no clear D gene. CDR1 and CDR2 (germline): GTSNPN, SVGIG (reference sequence). V was cut by 0 bases and J by 1 base, with 7 bases left in between. The CDR3 spans 15 residues. In DNA, the CDR3 is TGTGCCTGGAGTGTCGGGCTTTCTGGGGCCAACGTCCTGACTTTC. This gives the protein CAWSVGLSGANVLTF.

The gene calls are TRBV3-1 (or the pseudogene TRBV3-2) and TRBJ2-5; D is unclear. CDR1 is LGHDT and CDR2 is YNNKEL in the germline V gene (reference sequence). The CDR3 covers 15 residues. V gave up 0 bases and J gave up 1 base, with 9 bases separating them. The CDR3, as DNA: TGTGCCAGCAGCCAAGAGGATACGTTCCAAGAGACCCAGTACTTC. Amino acid sequence: CASSQEDTFQETQYF.